Each of the 20 T cell receptor beta chains below was sequenced from the same sample in a study of CXCR3-negative and CXCR3-positive naive CD8 T cells. TRB cDNA was prepared as libraries by UMI-labeled 5' RACE. No DNA is given; TCRdb re-called the 5' RACE reads and lists each CDR3 protein once. Its table lists 70,000 to 95,000 distinct CDR3 sequences. The sequencing input was naive CXCR3- CD8+ T cells from blood. Sample subset: CD45RO-CCR7+CD27+CD95- naive CD8+ T cells lacking CXCR3 (TNR3-). The receptors shown here come from a human donor in good health. Some clones in this sample may be carry-over from other donors' samples.

Here the CDR3 reads CASLQGGEQYF. The chain has TRBV3-1 and TRBJ2-7. Germline CDR1 and CDR2: LGHDT and YNNKEL (reference sequence). The CDR3 spans 11 residues.

The chain joins TRBV12-3 or TRBV12-4 to TRBJ2-7; TCRdb selects TRBD2, and the lack of DNA leaves this call unchecked. There are 13 residues in the CDR3. CDR3 sequence: CASTPGTITEQYF.

The chain joins TRBV14 to TRBJ2-3; TCRdb's assignment of TRBD2 cannot be checked, as there is no DNA. CDR3 size: 17 residues. CDR1 SGHDN and CDR2 FVKESK come from the germline V gene. CDR3 amino acids: CASSRLTSGRRTDTQYF.

This chain links TRBV28 with TRBJ2-5; TCRdb indicates TRBD1, and absent DNA this call remains unverified. Germline-derived CDR1 and CDR2 are MDHEN and SYDVKM. The CDR3 covers 15 residues. CDR3 in amino acids: CASSSPHTGEETQYF.

The chain couples TRBV11-3 to TRBJ2-7; no DNA is available, so the TRBD2 call from TCRdb remains unchecked. From germline, CDR1 is SGHNT and CDR2 YENEEA. This CDR3 contains 14 residues. CDR3 sequence reads: CASSLESERDEQYF.

V gene TRBV9 combines with J gene TRBJ1-2; TCRdb reports TRBD1, a call that lacks DNA to check it against. Germline CDR1 is SGDLS and CDR2 is YYNGEE. This CDR3 spans 15 amino acids. CDR3: CASSVGTGKEFGYTF.

This chain connects TRBV13 to TRBJ2-7; the TCRdb D gene call, TRBD1, has no DNA to confirm it. Germline CDR1 is PRHDT and CDR2 is FYEKMQ (reference sequence). The CDR3 length is 11 residues. This CDR3 reads CASSSDRGKYF.

V usage is TRBV13 and J usage is TRBJ2-1; the TCRdb call, TRBD1, lacks DNA for checking. The CDR3 has 14 residues. Germline V gene lookup returns CDR1 PRHDT and CDR2 FYEKMQ (reference sequence). The CDR3 sequence: CASSLGGGENEQFF.

The rearrangement uses TRBV29-1 and TRBJ2-5; the D gene TCRdb calls, TRBD2, cannot be checked with no DNA. Germline-derived CDR1 and CDR2 are SQVTM and ANQGSEA. The CDR3 has 20 residues. CDR3 loop: CSVEVRAAGRAGVVEETQYF.

The gene calls are TRBV7-9 and TRBJ2-3; TCRdb's D call, TRBD1, is unchecked because there is no DNA. Germline V gene data show CDR1 as SEHNR and CDR2 as FQNEAQ (reference sequence). The CDR3 has 11 amino acids. The chain's CDR3 is CASTRGDTQYF.

The gene calls are TRBV28 and TRBJ2-1; the D call from TCRdb, TRBD1, cannot be confirmed without DNA. CDR1 and CDR2 from the germline V gene are MDHEN and SYDVKM. This CDR3 is built from 13 residues. CDR3: CASSPSLVREQFF.

J is TRBJ2-3 and V is TRBV20-1; TCRdb picks TRBD2, but there is no DNA to check that call. The CDR3 covers 16 residues. Germline CDR1 and CDR2: DFQATT and SNEGSKA (reference sequence). CDR3 loop: CSARDLTSGFTDTQYF.

This chain joins TRBV20-1 and TRBJ1-1; the TCRdb D gene call, TRBD1, has no DNA to confirm it. The CDR3 has 13 residues. Germline lookup yields CDR1 DFQATT and CDR2 SNEGSKA (reference sequence). This chain's CDR3 is CSARDQGDTEAFF.

The chain couples TRBV20-1 to TRBJ1-1; TCRdb's D call of TRBD1 is untestable without DNA. The CDR3 is 14 residues long. The V gene's germline CDR1 is DFQATT and CDR2 SNEGSKA (reference sequence). The CDR3 sequence: CSAQQAVMNTEAFF.

The chain is built from TRBV7-9 and TRBJ2-7; TCRdb's D call of TRBD1 is untestable without DNA. The CDR3 is 14 residues long. Germline V gene lookup returns CDR1 SEHNR and CDR2 FQNEAQ (reference sequence). The CDR3 here is CASTNVGQGYEQYF.

This sequence joins TRBV6-4 and TRBJ2-2; the D call of TRBD1 rests on TCRdb alone, since no DNA is present to check it. Germline V gene lookup returns CDR1 MRHNA and CDR2 SNTAGT. The CDR3 is 13 residues long. The CDR3 is CASSNRDTGELFF.

J is TRBJ1-1 and V is TRBV5-1. The CDR3 is 15 residues long. Germline CDR1 and CDR2: SGHRS and YFSETQ. CDR3 sequence reads: CASSVYGGPNTEAFF.

The chain joins TRBV29-1 to TRBJ2-7; TCRdb returns TRBD1, unconfirmable since there is no DNA. This CDR3 comprises 13 residues. Germline V gene lookup returns CDR1 SQVTM and CDR2 ANQGSEA. CDR3 region: CSVGIGQSYEQYF.

The chain is built from TRBV7-9 and TRBJ2-7; there is no DNA to check the TCRdb D call of TRBD2. This CDR3 is 14 amino acids long. CDR1 SEHNR and CDR2 FQNEAQ come from the germline V gene (reference sequence). The CDR3 region is CASSALAGAYEQYF.

The chain is built from TRBV6-2 or TRBV6-3 and TRBJ2-1; TCRdb designates TRBD1, a call that cannot be tested without DNA. The CDR3 contains 13 residues. Germline CDR1 is MNHEY and CDR2 is SVGEGT. The CDR3: CASTGHRYNEQFF.